These 22 T cell receptor beta chains share one sample of origin, sequenced in a study of T cell changes during pregnancy in multiple sclerosis. Data came from immunoSEQ multiplex PCR; TCRdb stores just in-frame clones and leaves some out. The profile shows 45,000 to 50,000 clones, 90% to 95% of them singletons. The sample consisted of CD8+ T cells from peripheral blood mononuclear cells, taken in the first trimester of pregnancy. These receptor sequences come from a female donor with multiple sclerosis, enrolled in a pregnancy study.

The chain links TRBV6-5 to TRBJ2-7; tentative D call: TRBD1 (6 bases). The germline V gene encodes CDR1 MNHEY and CDR2 SVGAGI. The germline V and J ends were trimmed by 0 bases and 6 bases, with 15 bases remaining between them. The CDR3 is 15 residues long. Written as DNA, the CDR3 is TGTGCCAGCAGTTACTCGGCGGACAGTCTGGGCGAGCAGTACTTC. It yields the protein CASSYSADSLGEQYF.

The chain couples TRBV7-7 to TRBJ2-1; TRBD2 agrees at 8 bases. Germline trimming cut 11 bases from V and 5 bases from J; bases unmatched to any gene: 17. The CDR3 consists of 16 residues. Germline CDR1 reads SSHAT; CDR2 reads FNYEAQ (reference sequence). Written as DNA, the CDR3 is TGTGCCCCCGGTGGGTATAGAGCGGGAGACCACAATGAGCAGTTCTTC. Its protein product is CAPGGYRAGDHNEQFF.

The chain links TRBV7-9 to TRBJ2-1; perhaps TRBD2 as D (6 bases). The CDR3 loop spans 15 amino acids. The V end lost 3 bases, the J end lost 5 bases, and 14 bases lay between the germline ends. Germline V gene lookup returns CDR1 SEHNR and CDR2 FQNEAQ (reference sequence). CDR3 protein: CASSFVTGDDNEQFF. The CDR3 DNA is TGTGCCAGCAGCTTCGTTACGGGGGATGACAATGAGCAGTTCTTC.

The chain recombines TRBV6-5 with TRBJ2-2; D ambiguous. The V gene's germline CDR1 is MNHEY and CDR2 SVGAGI. The CDR3 runs 16 residues. V was shortened by 0 bases and J by 0 bases, with 8 bases between the two germline ends. CDR3 residues: CASSYSPATNTGELFF. The CDR3 region has the DNA TGTGCCAGCAGTTACTCACCAGCGACGAACACCGGGGAGCTGTTTTTT.

The rearrangement joins TRBV10-2 to TRBJ2-5; 14 bases map to TRBD2. This CDR3 has 16 amino acids. The junction had 8 bases not matched to a gene; V was cut back by 6 bases and J by 5 bases. Germline CDR1 WSHSY, CDR2 SAAADI. This CDR3 is CASRLTSGGAAETQYF. CDR3 sequence (DNA): TGCGCCAGCAGGCTGACTAGCGGGGGGGCGGCCGAGACCCAGTACTTC.

The chain couples TRBV27 to TRBJ2-1, with 13 bases aligning to TRBD2. After removal of 5 bases from V and 8 bases from J, the junction contained 15 bases not matched to a gene. The germline V gene has CDR1 MNHEY and CDR2 SMNVEV (reference sequence). CDR3 length equals 18 residues. CDR3 in DNA: TGTGCCAGCAGTCCAACAGGGACTAGCGGGATATTGGGAGATGAGCAGTTCTTC. Protein product: CASSPTGTSGILGDEQFF.

The chain employs TRBV7-9 and TRBJ1-2; a weak D match, TRBD1 (6 bases). The CDR3 runs 13 residues. Germline CDR1 reads SEHNR; CDR2 reads FQNEAQ (reference sequence). Trimming removed 6 bases at V and 8 bases at J, with 16 bases between. CDR3 region: CASSSPTGLGYTF. CDR3 coding DNA: TGTGCCAGCAGTTCCCCCACAGGGTTGGGCTACACCTTC. Full variable domain (missing parts from reference TRBV7-9 and TRBJ1-2): DTGVSQNPRHKITKRGQNVTFRCDPISEHNRLYWYRQTLGQGPEFLTYFQNEAQLEKSRLLSDRFSAERPKGSFSTLEIQRTEQGDSAMYLCASSSPTGLGYTFGSGTRLTVV.

The chain joins TRBV5-1 to TRBJ1-6; D unresolved. Per germline, CDR1 SGHRS and CDR2 YFSETQ. The CDR3 loop spans 18 amino acids. V was trimmed by 0 bases and J by 0 bases, leaving 13 bases between them. Here the CDR3 DNA reads TGCGCCAGCAGCTTGGAATCGAAGCCGAGCTCCTATAATTCACCCCTCCACTTT. This sequence encodes CASSLESKPSSYNSPLHF.

The chain joins TRBV28 to TRBJ1-5, with 8 bases matching TRBD1. Germline-derived CDR1 and CDR2 are MDHEN and SYDVKM. V shed 6 bases, J shed 5 bases, and the junction held 6 bases outside the gene matches. The CDR3 sequence is 14 residues long. CDR3 loop: CASRKTGADQPQHF. CDR3 nucleotides: TGTGCCAGCAGAAAGACAGGGGCAGATCAGCCCCAGCATTTT.

The chain is built from TRBV13 and TRBJ1-6; tentative D call: TRBD1 (6 bases). Trimming removed 0 bases at V and 0 bases at J, with 15 bases between. The CDR3 is made up of 19 amino acids. Per germline, CDR1 PRHDT and CDR2 FYEKMQ (reference sequence). The CDR3 region is CASSLGELQGSSYNSPLHF. Here the CDR3 DNA reads TGTGCCAGCAGCTTAGGCGAATTACAGGGAAGCTCCTATAATTCACCCCTCCACTTT. The whole variable domain, filled in from reference TRBV13 and TRBJ1-6, reads AAGVIQSPRHLIKEKRETATLKCYPIPRHDTVYWYQQGPGQDPQFLISFYEKMQSDKGSIPDRFSAQQFSDYHSELNMSSLELGDSALYFCASSLGELQGSSYNSPLHFGNGTRLTVT.

The V gene is TRBV28, the J gene TRBJ1-1, with D maybe TRBD1 (5 bases). Trimming removed 5 bases from V and 1 base from J, with 14 bases in between. The V gene's germline CDR1 is MDHEN and CDR2 SYDVKM. The CDR3 is 15 amino acids. Here the CDR3 DNA reads TGTGCCAGCAGTATTTCAGGGAACGGGAACACTGAAGCTTTCTTT. Translated: CASSISGNGNTEAFF.

The J gene is TRBJ1-3, the V gene TRBV7-9; unclear D gene. Germline V gene data show CDR1 as SEHNR and CDR2 as FQNEAQ (reference sequence). V dropped 1 base and J dropped 0 bases, with 16 bases sitting between them. CDR3 length: 18 amino acids. The CDR3, as DNA: TGTGCCAGCAGCTTAGGTCCAGGACTCTCAGCCTCTGGAAACACCATATATTTT. As protein: CASSLGPGLSASGNTIYF.

V gene TRBV4-1 combines with J gene TRBJ2-1; D perhaps matches TRBD1 (6 bases). The CDR3 extends over 15 amino acids. Germline V gene data show CDR1 as MGHRA and CDR2 as YSYEKL. Trimming removed 0 bases from V and 10 bases from J, with 16 bases in between. CDR3: CASSQDRGGRREQFF. Here the CDR3 DNA reads TGCGCCAGCAGCCAAGATCGTGGGGGCCGGCGGGAGCAGTTCTTC.

The chain combines TRBV5-4 with TRBJ1-1, with 9 bases matching TRBD1. V dropped 4 bases and J dropped 5; count of bases not matched to a gene: 9. The CDR3 consists of 15 residues. The V gene's germline CDR1 is SGHNT and CDR2 YYREEE (reference sequence). The CDR3 is CASSPGTGSTTEAFF. CDR3 bases: TGTGCCAGCAGCCCCGGGACAGGGAGTACTACTGAAGCTTTCTTT. Supplemented by reference TRBV5-4 and TRBJ1-1, the full variable domain reads ETGVTQSPTHLIKTRGQQVTLRCSSQSGHNTVSWYQQALGQGPQFIFQYYREEENGRGNFPPRFSGLQFPNYSSELNVNALELDDSALYLCASSPGTGSTTEAFFGQGTRLTVV.

This chain links TRBV29-1 with TRBJ2-3; possible D gene TRBD2, 5 bases. CDR1 is SQVTM, CDR2 ANQGSEA, per germline. Trimming took off 7 bases at V and 0 bases at J, with 11 bases between the two ends. CDR3 length equals 13 residues. This CDR3 is CSERAGSTDTQYF. In DNA, the CDR3 is TGCAGCGAGAGGGCCGGAAGCACAGATACGCAGTATTTT.

The chain is built from TRBV2 and TRBJ2-7; tentative D call: TRBD1 (5 bases). Trimming took 6 bases from V and 2 from J, leaving 11 bases between them. CDR3 length: 13 residues. Germline-derived CDR1 and CDR2 are SNHLY and FYNNEI. In DNA, the CDR3 is TGTGCCAGCAGAGGCGACAGCACCTACGAGCAGTACTTC. Translated: CASRGDSTYEQYF.

The rearrangement joins TRBV2 to TRBJ1-1, with TRBD1 identical over 7 bases. This CDR3 region has 16 residues. V trimming: 6 bases; J trimming: 0 bases; junction bases outside the gene matches: 10. Germline-derived CDR1 and CDR2 are SNHLY and FYNNEI. The CDR3 DNA sequence: TGTGCCAGCAGGCTAGCCCCCGGGACAGTGAACACTGAAGCTTTCTTT. Protein sequence: CASRLAPGTVNTEAFF. The variable domain in full, completed from reference TRBV2 and TRBJ1-1, reads EPEVTQTPSHQVTQMGQEVILRCVPISNHLYFYWYRQILGQKVEFLVSFYNNEISEKSEIFDDQFSVERPDGSNFTLKIRSTKLEDSAMYFCASRLAPGTVNTEAFFGQGTRLTVV.

The chain recombines TRBV19 with TRBJ2-5; 8 bases fit TRBD2. With 5 bases clipped from V and 0 bases from J, the junction kept 8 bases outside the gene matches. This CDR3 has 16 residues. Per germline, CDR1 LNHDA and CDR2 SQIVND (reference sequence). This CDR3 is CASSPWTSPDQETQYF. DNA of the CDR3: TGTGCCAGTAGTCCATGGACTAGCCCGGACCAAGAGACCCAGTACTTC.

V usage is TRBV6-6 and J usage is TRBJ1-1, with TRBD1 matching over 7 bases. CDR1 and CDR2 from the germline V gene are MNHNY and SVGAGI (reference sequence). This CDR3 contains 16 residues. The junction had 13 bases not matched to a gene; V was cut back by 6 bases and J by 3 bases. This CDR3 reads CASRPHGQAFYTEAFF. The CDR3, as DNA: TGTGCCAGCAGACCACACGGACAGGCCTTTTACACTGAAGCTTTCTTT.

The gene calls are TRBV4-1 and TRBJ1-1; D is ambiguous. The CDR3 is 15 amino acids. The V gene lost 1 base and the J gene lost 1 base, with 10 bases spanning the gap. Germline V gene sequence: CDR1 MGHRA, CDR2 YSYEKL. Here the CDR3 DNA reads TGCGCCAGCAGCCAAGCCATGAGGTCGAACACTGAAGCTTTCTTT. Its translation: CASSQAMRSNTEAFF.

The chain recombines TRBV9 with TRBJ2-1, with TRBD2 as a possible D gene (6 bases). CDR3 length: 16 residues. The ends were cut back, 0 bases at V and 6 bases at J, with 16 bases in the middle. In germline, CDR1 is SGDLS, CDR2 YYNGEE. For the CDR3, the DNA is TGTGCCAGCAGCGTAGGGCGCGGGGCGTTGGGCAATGAGCAGTTCTTC. Translated, it gives CASSVGRGALGNEQFF.

This clone counts as large. The V gene is TRBV27, the J gene TRBJ2-1; D gene uncertain. The CDR3 contains 15 residues. V was pared by 6 bases and J by 1 base, with 13 bases between. Germline V CDR1 and CDR2: MNHEY, SMNVEV (reference sequence). For the CDR3, the DNA is TGTGCCAGCAGCAAACTACCCTGGTCCTACAATGAGCAGTTCTTC. As protein: CASSKLPWSYNEQFF.